This T cell receptor beta chain came from a study of T cell responses to AZD1222 COVID-19 vaccine. Sequenced by immunoSEQ multiplex PCR; TCRdb stores in-frame clones only, minus some. The table includes some 97,000 clones, around 90% detected once. Regarding this clone: The target antigen is unknown.

General study findings and limits: AZD1222 recipients seropositive at baseline numbered only six or seven.

The CDR3 totals 17 residues. Germline V CDR1 and CDR2: MRHNA, SNTAGT. V lost 4 bases and J lost 2; bases outside the gene matches: 8. The sequencing used peripheral blood, collected on day 0 of AZD1222 vaccination. The TCR sequence derives from an adult in good health. The chain recombines TRBV6-4 with TRBJ2-2; 9 nucleotides line up with TRBD2. The CDR3 DNA follows: TGTGCCAGCAGTGGGGTAGCGGGAGCTTACAACACCGGGGAGCTGTTTTTT. Protein product: CASSGVAGAYNTGELFF.